This T cell receptor (beta chain) emerged from a study of identical twins. This clonotype showed up many times. CDR1 SEHNR and CDR2 FQNEAQ come from the germline V gene (reference sequence). CDR3 length: 14 residues. The J segment lost 5 bases and the V segment lost 5 bases, leaving 8 bases of the junction unmatched. The cDNA had a unique molecular identifier and a template-switch universal primer site. TCRdb re-derived calls from the 5' RACE reads in MiXCR, one entry per CDR3 protein. The sample includes 200,000 to 250,000 distinct CDR3 sequences, roughly 7% of them seen just once. These data were also reused for a study on yellow fever vaccine responses in identical twins. That work states: Twins' vaccine T cell response reportedly gave the appearance of partial convergence and partial personalization.

The V gene is TRBV7-9, the J gene TRBJ1-1, with TRBD1 identical over 7 bases. Sequencing was carried out using memory (CD45RO+) T cells sorted from blood. This TCR derives from a woman between 18 and 29 years old in good health. CDR3 in amino acids: CASSALTGSTEAFF. As DNA, the CDR3 is TGTGCCAGCAGCGCCTTGACAGGGAGTACTGAAGCTTTCTTT.